Each of the 26 T cell receptor beta chains below was sequenced from the same sample in a study of T cell repertoires in cytomegalovirus infection. Each CDR3 protein is one row after TCRdb ran MiXCR on the reads. This table holds 450,000 to 600,000 distinct CDR3 sequences, approximately 10% found once. Sequencing was carried out using PBMCs. The receptors shown here come from a human donor in good health (CMV status not recorded). Some clones in this sample may be carry-over from other donors' samples.

The sample holds many counts of this clonotype. The genes are TRBV5-6 and TRBJ2-2; weak D call: TRBD1 (5 bases). Trimming cost V 0 bases and J 5 bases, with 14 bases left between them. The germline gives CDR1 SGHDT, CDR2 YYEEEE. This CDR3 region has 16 residues. DNA for the CDR3: TGTGCCAGCAGCTTGGTGGCAGGGCGCTCAACCGGGGAGCTGTTTTTT. It encodes CASSLVAGRSTGELFF.

This clonotype was recorded at least ten times. The chain combines TRBV7-9 with TRBJ2-7; TRBD2 is a possible D gene (6 bases). In germline, CDR1 is SEHNR, CDR2 FQNEAQ (reference sequence). Trimming removed 6 bases from V and 1 base from J, with 19 bases in between. CDR3 size: 16 residues. The CDR3 is CASSLERGLRSYEQYF. DNA for the CDR3: TGTGCCAGCAGTTTGGAAAGGGGACTTAGATCCTACGAGCAGTACTTC.

In its sample, this clonotype was seen many times. The rearrangement joins TRBV6-5 to TRBJ1-3, with D perhaps TRBD1 (5 bases). This CDR3 is built from 15 residues. Germline V gene sequence: CDR1 MNHEY, CDR2 SVGAGI. Between the trimmed V and J ends, which lost 7 bases and 0 bases, there was a span of 13 bases. CDR3 bases: TGTGCCAGCACCCGGGGGGGGTTCTCTGGAAACACCATATATTTT. It codes for CASTRGGFSGNTIYF.

In this sample, this clonotype turned up many times. The chain carries TRBV11-1 and TRBJ2-7; TRBD2 might be the D (5 bases). The CDR3 loop spans 15 amino acids. V gave up 7 bases and J gave up 2 bases, with 18 bases separating them. Germline CDR1 SGHAT, CDR2 FQDESV (reference sequence). The CDR3 DNA is TGTGCCAGCACTCTTGCCACGGACTTAACCTACGAGCAGTACTTC. Protein sequence: CASTLATDLTYEQYF.

This clonotype occurred many times. CDR3 in amino acids: CASSLETSGLRYGELFF. CDR3 nucleotides: TGTGCCAGCAGCTTAGAGACTAGCGGGCTTCGGTATGGGGAGCTGTTTTTT. V is TRBV7-6 and J is TRBJ2-2, with 10 bases that match TRBD2. Trimming at V came to 1 base and at J to 8 bases, leaving 10 bases not matched to a gene. The CDR3 length is 17 residues. The germline V gene encodes CDR1 SGHVS and CDR2 FNYEAQ.

V usage is TRBV19 and J usage is TRBJ2-1; D gene unclear. V was cut by 4 bases and J by 3 bases, with 16 bases left in between. From germline, CDR1 is LNHDA and CDR2 SQIVND (reference sequence). The CDR3 has 16 residues. CDR3 sequence: CASSTPRGSFYNEQFF. The CDR3, as DNA: TGTGCCAGTAGTACCCCTCGAGGCTCGTTCTACAATGAGCAGTTCTTC.

This chain connects TRBV3-1 to TRBJ2-5; 8 positions agree with TRBD1. V lost 1 base and J lost 5; bases outside the gene matches: 9. The germline CDR1 and CDR2 sequences are LGHDT and YNNKEL (reference sequence). The CDR3 extends over 16 amino acids. The CDR3 here is CASSQASGQGTETQYF. The CDR3 DNA follows: TGTGCCAGCAGCCAAGCCTCAGGACAGGGTACGGAGACCCAGTACTTC.

J is TRBJ2-1 and V is TRBV10-2, with D possibly TRBD2 on 7 matching bases. From germline, CDR1 is WSHSY and CDR2 SAAADI. This CDR3 is 14 amino acids long. V lost 10 bases and J lost 5, with 18 bases in between. The CDR3 here is CAILGGGAHNEQFF. DNA for the CDR3: TGCGCCATTCTGGGGGGGGGGGCCCACAATGAGCAGTTCTTC.

The chain is built from TRBV2 and TRBJ1-2; TRBD1 agrees at 8 bases. The CDR3 spans 12 residues. Trimming at V came to 9 bases and at J to 8 bases, leaving 8 bases not matched to a gene. Germline V CDR1 and CDR2: SNHLY, FYNNEI. CDR3 residues: CARSSTGEGYTF. The DNA of the CDR3 is TGTGCCAGGAGCTCGACAGGGGAGGGCTACACCTTC.

CDR3 in amino acids: CASSFRDYNTGELFF. Here the CDR3 DNA reads TGTGCCAGCAGCTTTAGGGATTACAACACCGGGGAGCTGTTTTTT. V gene TRBV7-8 combines with J gene TRBJ2-2; D not certain. Trimming cost V 3 bases and J 2 bases, with 10 bases left between them. The CDR3 is made up of 15 amino acids. The germline CDR1 and CDR2 sequences are SGHVS and FQNEAQ.

This clonotype was recorded many times. J is TRBJ2-1 and V is TRBV5-1; 10 bases are a match to TRBD2. There are 16 residues in the CDR3. CDR1 and CDR2 (germline): SGHRS, YFSETQ. V shed 0 bases, J shed 9 bases, and the junction held 9 bases outside the gene matches. For the CDR3, the DNA is TGCGCCAGCAGCTTGGTTGCTAGCGGGGGCCTGTCTGAGCAGTTCTTC. It encodes CASSLVASGGLSEQFF.

This clonotype appeared a single time. This rearrangement joins TRBV3-1 to TRBJ1-6; D unresolved. Trimming removed 0 bases from V and 12 bases from J, with 9 bases in between. The germline CDR1 and CDR2 sequences are LGHDT and YNNKEL (reference sequence). The CDR3 sequence is 13 residues long. Here the CDR3 DNA reads TGTGCCAGCAGCCAAGACGGCGGAGGACCCCTCCACTTT. This gives the protein CASSQDGGGPLHF.

This clonotype was found many times. V is TRBV7-3 and J is TRBJ2-1; a weak D match, TRBD2 (6 bases). The germline CDR1 and CDR2 sequences are SGHTA and FQGTGA. V gave up 6 bases and J gave up 3 bases, with 15 bases separating them. This CDR3 has 15 amino acids. Here the CDR3 DNA reads TGTGCCAGCAGTTGGACGGGAGTAGACTACAATGAGCAGTTCTTC. Translated: CASSWTGVDYNEQFF.

This clonotype was seen more than once but under ten times. This chain connects TRBV6-1 to TRBJ1-2; TRBD1 agrees at 10 bases. This CDR3 contains 14 residues. Germline lookup yields CDR1 MNHNS and CDR2 SASEGT. V trimming: 5 bases; J trimming: 11 bases; junction bases outside the gene matches: 11. The CDR3 coding sequence is TGTGCCAGCAGTACGGGACAGGGGTTTAGGCCATACACCTTC. Its protein is CASSTGQGFRPYTF.

The chain has TRBV5-1 and TRBJ1-2; D perhaps matches TRBD1 (5 bases). The germline gives CDR1 SGHRS, CDR2 YFSETQ. Trimming stripped 3 bases from V and 7 bases from J, with 19 bases between. The CDR3 is 15 amino acids. The CDR3 reads CASSSMSGVTLGYTF. The CDR3 bases are TGCGCCAGCAGCTCTATGTCGGGGGTGACTCTTGGCTACACCTTC.

This clonotype was counted many times. V is TRBV27 and J is TRBJ2-5, with D possibly TRBD1 on 5 matching bases. The V and J ends lost 5 bases and 5 bases respectively, with 15 bases between them. There are 14 residues in the CDR3. The germline V gene encodes CDR1 MNHEY and CDR2 SMNVEV (reference sequence). CDR3 DNA sequence: TGTGCCAGCAGTCTTTCGGTCCCAGGGGAGACCCAGTACTTC. Amino acid sequence: CASSLSVPGETQYF.

The chain combines TRBV5-1 with TRBJ2-1, with 9 bases fitting TRBD2. Germline CDR1 SGHRS, CDR2 YFSETQ. The CDR3 has 15 amino acids. V lost 1 base and J lost 4; bases outside the gene matches: 3. CDR3 sequence reads: CASSLIAGGYNEQFF. The CDR3 bases are TGCGCCAGCAGCTTGATTGCGGGGGGGTACAATGAGCAGTTCTTC.

This clonotype has at least ten counts. The rearrangement links TRBV28 to TRBJ2-7; D gene uncertain. The CDR3 extends over 12 amino acids. Trimming removed 3 bases at V and 6 bases at J, with 9 bases between. Germline lookup yields CDR1 MDHEN and CDR2 SYDVKM. The CDR3 protein is CASSLGFGEQYF. In DNA form, the CDR3 reads TGTGCCAGCAGTTTGGGATTTGGCGAGCAGTACTTC.

This clonotype showed up just a few times. The chain is built from TRBV27 and TRBJ2-1; 9 nucleotides align to TRBD2. This CDR3 is 13 amino acids long. Germline V CDR1 and CDR2: MNHEY, SMNVEV (reference sequence). V lost 4 bases and J lost 9; bases outside the gene matches: 4. CDR3 protein: CASSSGTSSEQFF. The CDR3, as DNA: TGTGCCAGCAGTTCCGGGACTAGCTCTGAGCAGTTCTTC.

In this sample, this clonotype turned up a few times. As DNA, the CDR3 is TGCGCCAGCAGCTTGGACGGGACAGCGCAGGATACGCAGTATTTT. Its translation: CASSLDGTAQDTQYF. The chain is built from TRBV5-1 and TRBJ2-3; 7 nucleotides align to TRBD1. Losses at the gene ends were 0 bases for V and 6 bases for J; bases not matched to a gene: 7. Germline CDR1 SGHRS, CDR2 YFSETQ. The CDR3 loop spans 15 amino acids. The whole variable domain, remainder taken from reference TRBV5-1 and TRBJ2-3, is KAGVTQTPRYLIKTRGQQVTLSCSPISGHRSVSWYQQTPGQGLQFLFEYFSETQRNKGNFPGRFSGRQFSNSRSEMNVSTLELGDSALYLCASSLDGTAQDTQYFGPGTRLTVL.

This clonotype was detected ten times or more. This chain joins TRBV7-6 and TRBJ2-1; maybe TRBD2 (5 bases). The V and J ends lost 0 bases and 8 bases respectively, with 8 bases between them. The CDR3 extends over 13 amino acids. Germline CDR1 is SGHVS and CDR2 is FNYEAQ. The CDR3 protein is CASSLAVRDEQFF. The CDR3 region has the DNA TGTGCCAGCAGCTTAGCGGTGAGGGATGAGCAGTTCTTC.

In this sample, this clonotype turned up many times. CDR3 region: CASRSSGRSNEQFF. The CDR3 DNA sequence: TGTGCCAGCAGATCTAGCGGGAGGTCCAATGAGCAGTTCTTC. The chain employs TRBV6-1 and TRBJ2-1; 11 bases are a match to TRBD2. Trimming removed 6 bases from V and 6 bases from J; junction bases left unmatched: 4. CDR1 and CDR2 (germline): MNHNS, SASEGT. The CDR3 sequence is 14 residues long.

This clonotype was counted at least ten times. The chain links TRBV11-2 to TRBJ2-6; possibly TRBD1 for D (5 bases). The ends were cut back, 0 bases at V and 13 bases at J, with 16 bases in the middle. In germline, CDR1 is SGHAT, CDR2 FQNNGV. The CDR3 length is 15 residues. The DNA for the CDR3 is TGTGCCAGCAGCTTAGATTCGCAGGGTGCCATGGTCCTGACTTTC. The encoded protein is CASSLDSQGAMVLTF.

This clonotype was seen many times. The chain links TRBV20-1 to TRBJ1-6, with a tentative D call TRBD1 (6 bases). CDR3 size: 14 residues. Trimming removed 6 bases from V and 7 bases from J, with 16 bases in between. Germline loops: CDR1 DFQATT, CDR2 SNEGSKA (reference sequence). This CDR3 is CSAPLTGRNSPLHF. The CDR3, as DNA: TGCAGTGCCCCCTTGACAGGCCGGAATTCACCCCTCCACTTT.

This clonotype was observed many times. V usage is TRBV20-1 and J usage is TRBJ2-1; D not certain. Trimming left V 4 bases short and J 2 bases short, with 6 bases between. Germline lookup yields CDR1 DFQATT and CDR2 SNEGSKA (reference sequence). This CDR3 contains 12 residues. The CDR3 nucleotides read TGCAGTGCTAATCCGACCTACAATGAGCAGTTCTTC. This gives the protein CSANPTYNEQFF.

The chain joins TRBV28 to TRBJ2-7; the D is unclear. Trimming left V 8 bases short and J 2 bases short, with 10 bases between. The CDR3 is 12 residues long. Germline V gene sequence: CDR1 MDHEN, CDR2 SYDVKM. CDR3 bases: TGTGCCAGCCAGGCAGCTCCCTACGAGCAGTACTTC. Protein: CASQAAPYEQYF.